One sample yielded the 20 T cell receptor beta chains listed below, sequenced in a study of cytomegalovirus exposure and HLA in healthy donors. Produced via immunoSEQ multiplex PCR; TCRdb's table is partial and in-frame only. The sample has about 280,000 clones, 85% to 90% seen once. The specimen was PBMCs. The receptor source for this set is a woman aged 18-29 years in good health and CMV-seronegative.

The V gene is TRBV7-9, the J gene TRBJ2-1, with 8 bases aligning to TRBD2. The length of the CDR3 is 16 residues. Per the germline V gene, CDR1 is SEHNR and CDR2 is FQNEAQ (reference sequence). The V segment lost 0 bases and the J segment 4 bases; nucleotides outside the gene matches: 5. The DNA of the CDR3 is TGTGCCAGCAGCTTAGCAGTGGTAGCGGGATACAATGAGCAGTTCTTC. Translated: CASSLAVVAGYNEQFF.

CDR3 nucleotide sequence: TGTGCCACCTGGGGACAGGGTGAGAACACTGAAGCTTTCTTT. This sequence encodes CATWGQGENTEAFF. The chain links TRBV28 to TRBJ1-1, with 9 bases lining up with TRBD1. This CDR3 contains 14 residues. V gave up 10 bases and J gave up 1 base; unmatched junction bases: 7. Germline values: CDR1 MDHEN, CDR2 SYDVKM. Full variable domain (missing parts from reference TRBV28 and TRBJ1-1): DVKVTQSSRYLVKRTGEKVFLECVQDMDHENMFWYRQDPGLGLRLIYFSYDVKMKEKGDIPEGYSVSREKKERFSLILESASTNQTSMYLCATWGQGENTEAFFGQGTRLTVV.

The rearrangement links TRBV5-6 to TRBJ1-5; 7 bases line up with TRBD1. The CDR3 length is 13 residues. J gave up 4 bases and V 3 bases, and 1 base lay outside the gene matches. Germline V gene data show CDR1 as SGHDT and CDR2 as YYEEEE. The CDR3 loop reads CASSSTGNQPQHF. DNA of the CDR3: TGTGCCAGCAGCTCGACAGGGAATCAGCCCCAGCATTTT.

The chain combines TRBV7-9 with TRBJ2-7; 10 bases align to TRBD1. Germline-derived CDR1 and CDR2 are SEHNR and FQNEAQ (reference sequence). After removal of 4 bases from V and 6 bases from J, the junction contained 6 bases not matched to a gene. This CDR3 spans 14 amino acids. Here the CDR3 reads CASSSWTGGSEQYF. The DNA for the CDR3 is TGTGCCAGCAGCTCATGGACAGGGGGTTCCGAGCAGTACTTC.

This chain uses TRBV4-1 with TRBJ1-1; D is unclear. The germline V gene encodes CDR1 MGHRA and CDR2 YSYEKL. This CDR3 comprises 14 residues. Trimming pared 0 bases from V and 2 bases from J, leaving 7 bases between. CDR3 sequence (DNA): TGCGCCAGCAGCCAAGAGAGCCTCAACACTGAAGCTTTCTTT. This translates into CASSQESLNTEAFF.

The rearrangement uses TRBV18 and TRBJ2-1; TRBD2 is a possible D gene (5 bases). Germline V CDR1 and CDR2: KGHSH, LQKENI. V lost 3 bases and J lost 7, with 10 bases in between. CDR3 length: 13 residues. In nucleotides, the CDR3 is TGTGCCAGCTCACCGGACCCGGGGAATGAGCAGTTCTTC. It encodes CASSPDPGNEQFF.

This chain links TRBV18 with TRBJ2-7, with 8 bases matching TRBD1. In germline, CDR1 is KGHSH, CDR2 LQKENI. This CDR3 is built from 16 residues. V trimming: 2 bases; J trimming: 6 bases; junction bases outside the gene matches: 12. CDR3: CASSPGLQGAEPEQYF. Written as DNA, the CDR3 is TGTGCCAGCTCACCAGGCCTCCAGGGGGCGGAACCCGAGCAGTACTTC.

The CDR3 here is CASRTSGIYNEQFF. The CDR3 nucleotides read TGTGCCAGCAGGACTAGCGGGATCTACAATGAGCAGTTCTTC. The chain joins TRBV6-1 to TRBJ2-1; 11 positions match TRBD2. Germline loops: CDR1 MNHNS, CDR2 SASEGT. The CDR3 extends over 14 amino acids. Trimming at V came to 6 bases and at J to 3 bases, leaving 1 base not matched to a gene.

The rearrangement joins TRBV28 to TRBJ2-5; 7 bases map to TRBD2. J gave up 2 bases and V 6 bases, and 12 bases lay outside the gene matches. The germline gives CDR1 MDHEN, CDR2 SYDVKM. The CDR3 spans 16 residues. The CDR3 spells CASSLPGSGVQETQYF. The CDR3 DNA sequence: TGTGCCAGCAGCCTGCCTGGGAGCGGGGTACAAGAGACCCAGTACTTC.

J is TRBJ2-3 and V is TRBV12-5; 10 bases are shared with TRBD2. With 4 bases clipped from V and 12 bases from J, the junction kept 7 bases outside the gene matches. Germline CDR1 reads LGHNT; CDR2 reads FRNRAP. The CDR3 length is 13 residues. CDR3 in DNA: TGTGCTAGTGGTTCCCCGGCTAGCGGGAGCCAGTATTTT. It yields the protein CASGSPASGSQYF.

This clone has just one count. The V gene is TRBV2, the J gene TRBJ2-1; 9 bases align to TRBD2. The CDR3 loop spans 15 amino acids. J gave up 0 bases and V 6 bases, and 3 bases lay outside the gene matches. The germline V gene encodes CDR1 SNHLY and CDR2 FYNNEI. CDR3 amino acids: CASRAGGSSYNEQFF. For the CDR3, the DNA is TGTGCCAGCAGAGCGGGAGGAAGCTCCTACAATGAGCAGTTCTTC.

The chain has TRBV28 and TRBJ1-1, with TRBD1 as a possible D gene (6 bases). There are 13 residues in the CDR3. CDR1 and CDR2 from the germline V gene are MDHEN and SYDVKM. Between the trimmed V and J ends, which lost 6 bases and 3 bases, there was a span of 11 bases. CDR3 loop: CASREQGYTEAFF. As DNA, the CDR3 is TGTGCCAGCAGGGAACAGGGTTACACTGAAGCTTTCTTT.

V usage is TRBV21-1 and J usage is TRBJ2-3; TRBD2 is the table's D call, not checked against the DNA. TRBV21-1 is shown as a pseudogene. The CDR3 extends over 15 amino acids. The CDR3 sequence: CASSFLSPSLDTQYF. CDR3 DNA sequence: TGTGCCAGCAGCTTCCTTAGCCCTTCACTGGATACGCAGTATTTT.

The chain joins TRBV27 to TRBJ2-3, with TRBD2 matching 7 bases. With 3 bases clipped from V and 6 bases from J, the junction kept 6 bases outside the gene matches. From germline, CDR1 is MNHEY and CDR2 SMNVEV (reference sequence). CDR3 size: 14 residues. The CDR3 nucleotides are TGTGCCAGCAGTTTGCTAGCGGTAACGGATACGCAGTATTTT. Translation: CASSLLAVTDTQYF.

This sequence joins TRBV4-3 and TRBJ1-1; TRBD1 matches at 7 bases. The germline gives CDR1 LGHNA, CDR2 YSLEER. The J segment lost 5 bases and the V segment lost 3 bases, leaving 9 bases of the junction unmatched. CDR3 length equals 15 residues. The CDR3 sequence is CASSQETGLKTEAFF. CDR3 in DNA: TGCGCCAGCAGCCAGGAGACAGGGCTTAAGACTGAAGCTTTCTTT.

V gene TRBV27 combines with J gene TRBJ2-3, with 7 bases aligning to TRBD1. Germline values: CDR1 MNHEY, CDR2 SMNVEV (reference sequence). The CDR3 contains 14 residues. With V trimmed by 6 bases and J by 2 bases, 5 bases remained unmatched. The DNA of the CDR3 is TGTGCCAGCAGACTGACAGGGAACACAGATACGCAGTATTTT. This translates into CASRLTGNTDTQYF.

This clone was seen a single time. The chain is built from TRBV2 and TRBJ2-7, with 13 bases identical to TRBD2. This CDR3 contains 15 residues. Germline assignment: CDR1 SNHLY and CDR2 FYNNEI. V trimming: 9 bases; J trimming: 2 bases; junction bases outside the gene matches: 7. CDR3 sequence: CARRTSGSSPYEQYF. The CDR3 nucleotides are TGTGCCAGACGGACTAGCGGGAGCAGCCCCTACGAGCAGTACTTC.

This chain uses TRBV28 with TRBJ2-3; tentatively, D is TRBD2 (6 bases). CDR3 length equals 11 residues. With 8 bases removed from V and 14 bases from J, the gap between germline ends came to 17 bases. CDR1 and CDR2 from the germline V gene are MDHEN and SYDVKM. This chain's CDR3 is CASGTLAPRYF. Here the CDR3 DNA reads TGTGCCAGCGGCACGCTAGCGCCGCGGTATTTT. Combining the CDR3 with reference TRBV28 and TRBJ2-3 gives the whole variable domain DVKVTQSSRYLVKRTGEKVFLECVQDMDHENMFWYRQDPGLGLRLIYFSYDVKMKEKGDIPEGYSVSREKKERFSLILESASTNQTSMYLCASGTLAPRYFGPGTRLTVL.

This clone has just one count. The chain couples TRBV27 to TRBJ2-3; 9 bases agree with TRBD2. The CDR3 has 16 amino acids. Germline V gene lookup returns CDR1 MNHEY and CDR2 SMNVEV (reference sequence). V shed 2 bases, J shed 2 bases, and the junction held 5 bases outside the gene matches. Here the CDR3 reads CASSLGGRAATDTQYF. CDR3 nucleotides: TGTGCCAGCAGTTTAGGCGGGAGGGCGGCCACAGATACGCAGTATTTT.

The chain is built from TRBV2 and TRBJ2-3; the match to TRBD2 covers 8 bases. The length of the CDR3 is 13 residues. Trimming took 7 bases from V and 4 from J; bases not matched to a gene: 4. CDR1 is SNHLY, CDR2 FYNNEI, per germline. DNA for the CDR3: TGTGCCAGCAAATTGACTAGCGCAGATACGCAGTATTTT. This translates into CASKLTSADTQYF. Full variable domain (outside the CDR3, taken from reference TRBV2 and TRBJ2-3): EPEVTQTPSHQVTQMGQEVILRCVPISNHLYFYWYRQILGQKVEFLVSFYNNEISEKSEIFDDQFSVERPDGSNFTLKIRSTKLEDSAMYFCASKLTSADTQYFGPGTRLTVL.